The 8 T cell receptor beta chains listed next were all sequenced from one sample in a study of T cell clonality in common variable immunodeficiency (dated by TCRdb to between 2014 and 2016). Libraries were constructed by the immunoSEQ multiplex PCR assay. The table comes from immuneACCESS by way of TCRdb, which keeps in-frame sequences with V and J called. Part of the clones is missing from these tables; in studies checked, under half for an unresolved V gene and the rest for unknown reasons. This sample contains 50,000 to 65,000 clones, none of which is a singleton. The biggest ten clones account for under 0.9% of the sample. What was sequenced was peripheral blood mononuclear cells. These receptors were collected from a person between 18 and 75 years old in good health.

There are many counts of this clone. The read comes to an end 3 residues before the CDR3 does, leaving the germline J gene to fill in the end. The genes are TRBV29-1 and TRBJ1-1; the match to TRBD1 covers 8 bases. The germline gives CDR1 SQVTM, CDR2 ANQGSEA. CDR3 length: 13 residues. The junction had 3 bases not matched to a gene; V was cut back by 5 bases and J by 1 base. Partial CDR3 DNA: TGCAGCGTTCGGGACAGGAGGAACACTGAA. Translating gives CSVRDRRNTE. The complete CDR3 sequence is CSVRDRRNTEAFF.

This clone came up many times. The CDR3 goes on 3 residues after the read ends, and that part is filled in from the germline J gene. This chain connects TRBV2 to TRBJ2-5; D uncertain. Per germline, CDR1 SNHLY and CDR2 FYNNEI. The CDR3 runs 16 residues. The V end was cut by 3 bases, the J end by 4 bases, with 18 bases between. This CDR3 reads CASSEGVGAQAETQYF. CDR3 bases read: TGTGCCAGCAGTGAGGGCGTGGGCGCTCAAGCAGAGACC.

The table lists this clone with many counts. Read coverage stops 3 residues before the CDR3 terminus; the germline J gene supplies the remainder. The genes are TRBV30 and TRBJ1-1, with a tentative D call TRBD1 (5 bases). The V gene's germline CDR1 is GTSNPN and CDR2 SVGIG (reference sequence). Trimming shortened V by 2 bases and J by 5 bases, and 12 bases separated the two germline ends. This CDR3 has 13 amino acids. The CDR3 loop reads CAWSQGSRTEAFF. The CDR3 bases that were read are TGTGCCTGGAGTCAGGGAAGTCGGACTGAA.

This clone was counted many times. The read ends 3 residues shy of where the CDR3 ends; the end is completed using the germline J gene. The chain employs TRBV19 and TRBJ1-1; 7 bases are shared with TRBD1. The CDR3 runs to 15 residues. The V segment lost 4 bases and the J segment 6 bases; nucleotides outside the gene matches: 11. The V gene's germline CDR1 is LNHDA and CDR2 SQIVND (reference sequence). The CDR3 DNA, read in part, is TGTGCCAGTAGTACCCTAGACAGGGCCCAACCTGAA. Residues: CASSTLDRAQPE. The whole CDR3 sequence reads CASSTLDRAQPEAFF.

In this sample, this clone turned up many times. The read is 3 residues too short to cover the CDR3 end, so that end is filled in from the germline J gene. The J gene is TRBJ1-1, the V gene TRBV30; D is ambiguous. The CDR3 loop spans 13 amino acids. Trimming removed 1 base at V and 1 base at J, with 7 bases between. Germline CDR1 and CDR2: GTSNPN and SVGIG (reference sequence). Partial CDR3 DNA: TGTGCCTGGAGTGCCAGGAGGAACACTGAA. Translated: CAWSARRNTE. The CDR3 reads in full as CAWSARRNTEAFF.

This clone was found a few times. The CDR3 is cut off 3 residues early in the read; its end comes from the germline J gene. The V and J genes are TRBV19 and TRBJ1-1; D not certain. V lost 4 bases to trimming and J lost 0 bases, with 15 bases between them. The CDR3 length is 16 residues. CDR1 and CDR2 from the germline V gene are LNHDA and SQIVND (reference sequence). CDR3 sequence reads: CASSTGRFLMNTEAFF. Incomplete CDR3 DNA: TGTGCCAGTAGTACAGGCCGGTTTTTAATGAACACTGAA.

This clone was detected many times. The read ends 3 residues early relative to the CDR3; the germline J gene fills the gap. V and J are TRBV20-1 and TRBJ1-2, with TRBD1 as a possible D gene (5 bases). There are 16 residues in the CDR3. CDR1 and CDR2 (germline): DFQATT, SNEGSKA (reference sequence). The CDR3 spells CSARDLGGLAGGDYTF. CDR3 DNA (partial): TGCAGTGCTAGAGATCTGGGGGGACTAGCGGGAGGCGAC.

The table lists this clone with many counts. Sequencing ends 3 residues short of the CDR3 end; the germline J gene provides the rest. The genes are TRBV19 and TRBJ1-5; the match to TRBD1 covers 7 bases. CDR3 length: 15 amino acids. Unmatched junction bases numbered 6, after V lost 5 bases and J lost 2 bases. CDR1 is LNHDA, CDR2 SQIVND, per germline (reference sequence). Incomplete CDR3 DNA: TGTGCCAGTAGTCCAACAGGGGAGGGCAATCAGCCC. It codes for CASSPTGEGNQP. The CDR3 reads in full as CASSPTGEGNQPQHF.